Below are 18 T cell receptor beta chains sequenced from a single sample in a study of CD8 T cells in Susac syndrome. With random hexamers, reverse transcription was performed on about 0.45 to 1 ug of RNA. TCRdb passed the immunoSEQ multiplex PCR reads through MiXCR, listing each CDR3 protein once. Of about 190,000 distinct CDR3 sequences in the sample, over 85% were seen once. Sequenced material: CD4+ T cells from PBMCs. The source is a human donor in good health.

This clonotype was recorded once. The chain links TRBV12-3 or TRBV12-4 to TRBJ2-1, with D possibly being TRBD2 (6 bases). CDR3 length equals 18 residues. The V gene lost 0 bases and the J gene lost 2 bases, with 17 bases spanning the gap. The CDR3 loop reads CASSLAWSVGGTYNEQFF. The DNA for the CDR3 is TGTGCCAGCAGTTTAGCGTGGTCAGTGGGGGGAACCTACAATGAGCAGTTCTTC.

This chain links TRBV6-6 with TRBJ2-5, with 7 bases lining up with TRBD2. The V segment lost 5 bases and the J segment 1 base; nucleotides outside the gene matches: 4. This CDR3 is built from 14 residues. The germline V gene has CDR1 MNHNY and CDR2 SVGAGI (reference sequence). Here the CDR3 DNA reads TGTGCCAGCAGTCGACTAGCTTTCCAAGAGACCCAGTACTTC. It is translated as CASSRLAFQETQYF.

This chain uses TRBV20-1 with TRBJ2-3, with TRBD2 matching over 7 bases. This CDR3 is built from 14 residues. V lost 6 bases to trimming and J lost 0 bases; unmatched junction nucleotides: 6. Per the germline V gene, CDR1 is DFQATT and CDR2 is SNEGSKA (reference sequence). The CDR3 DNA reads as TGCAGTGCCGTAGCGGGCCCTAGCACAGATACGCAGTATTTT. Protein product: CSAVAGPSTDTQYF.

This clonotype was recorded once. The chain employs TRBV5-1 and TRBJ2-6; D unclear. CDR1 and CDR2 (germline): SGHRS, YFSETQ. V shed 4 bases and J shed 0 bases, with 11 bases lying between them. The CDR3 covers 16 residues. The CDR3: CASSIVADSGANVLTF. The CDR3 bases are TGCGCCAGCAGCATCGTCGCGGACTCTGGGGCCAACGTCCTGACTTTC.

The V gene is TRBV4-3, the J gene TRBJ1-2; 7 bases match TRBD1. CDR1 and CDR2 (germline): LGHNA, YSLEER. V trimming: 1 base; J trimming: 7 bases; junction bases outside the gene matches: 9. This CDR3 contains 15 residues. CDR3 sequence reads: CASSQAGGRGSGYTF. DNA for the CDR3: TGCGCCAGCAGCCAAGCCGGGGGCAGGGGGAGTGGCTACACCTTC.

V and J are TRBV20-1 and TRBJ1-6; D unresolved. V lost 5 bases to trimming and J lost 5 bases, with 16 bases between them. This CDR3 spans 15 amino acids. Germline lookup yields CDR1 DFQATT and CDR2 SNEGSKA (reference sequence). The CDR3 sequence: CSADRGPADNSPLHF. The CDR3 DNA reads TGCAGTGCTGACCGCGGGCCAGCTGATAATTCACCCCTCCACTTT.

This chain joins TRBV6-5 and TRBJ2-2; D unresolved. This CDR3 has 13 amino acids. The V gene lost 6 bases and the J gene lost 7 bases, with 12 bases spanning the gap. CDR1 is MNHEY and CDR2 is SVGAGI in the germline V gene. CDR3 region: CASSSTLSGELFF. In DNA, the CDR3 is TGTGCCAGCAGCTCCACCCTGAGCGGGGAGCTGTTTTTT.

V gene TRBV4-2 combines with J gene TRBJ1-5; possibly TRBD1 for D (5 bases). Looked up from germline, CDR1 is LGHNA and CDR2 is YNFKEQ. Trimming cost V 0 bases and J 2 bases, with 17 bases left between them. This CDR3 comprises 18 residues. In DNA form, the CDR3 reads TGTGCCAGCAGCCAAGATCTGGAAAGGGGAATCGGCAATCAGCCCCAGCATTTT. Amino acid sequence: CASSQDLERGIGNQPQHF.

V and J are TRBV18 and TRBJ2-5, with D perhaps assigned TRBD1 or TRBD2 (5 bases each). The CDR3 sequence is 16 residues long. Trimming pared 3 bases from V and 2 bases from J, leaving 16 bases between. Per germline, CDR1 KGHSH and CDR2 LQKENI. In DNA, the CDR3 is TGTGCCAGCTCACCTCGGGACGGATCGGATCAAGAGACCCAGTACTTC. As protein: CASSPRDGSDQETQYF.

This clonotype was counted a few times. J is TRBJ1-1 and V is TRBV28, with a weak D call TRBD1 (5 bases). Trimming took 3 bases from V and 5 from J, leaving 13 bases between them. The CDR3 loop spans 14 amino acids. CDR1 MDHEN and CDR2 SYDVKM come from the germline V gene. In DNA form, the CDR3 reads TGTGCCAGCAGTTTGGGGGGAGTGGGGACTGAAGCTTTCTTT. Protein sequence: CASSLGGVGTEAFF.

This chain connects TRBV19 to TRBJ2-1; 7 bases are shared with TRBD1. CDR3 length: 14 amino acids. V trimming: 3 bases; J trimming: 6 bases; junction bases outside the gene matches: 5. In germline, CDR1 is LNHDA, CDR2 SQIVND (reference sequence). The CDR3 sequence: CASSIGTASNEQFF. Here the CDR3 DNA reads TGTGCCAGTAGTATTGGGACAGCCTCCAATGAGCAGTTCTTC.

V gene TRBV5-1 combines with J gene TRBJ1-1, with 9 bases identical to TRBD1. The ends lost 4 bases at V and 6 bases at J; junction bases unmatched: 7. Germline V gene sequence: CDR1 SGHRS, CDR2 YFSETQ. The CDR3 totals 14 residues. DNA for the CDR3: TGCGCCAGCAGCCCTGGACAGGGGAGCGCTGAAGCTTTCTTT. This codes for CASSPGQGSAEAFF.

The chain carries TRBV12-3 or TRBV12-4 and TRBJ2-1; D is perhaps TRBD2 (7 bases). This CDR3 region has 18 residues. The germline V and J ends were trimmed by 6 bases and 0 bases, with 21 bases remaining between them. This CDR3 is CASSPRGGGLSSYNEQFF. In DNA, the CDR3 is TGTGCCAGCAGCCCAAGGGGCGGGGGCCTAAGCTCCTACAATGAGCAGTTCTTC.

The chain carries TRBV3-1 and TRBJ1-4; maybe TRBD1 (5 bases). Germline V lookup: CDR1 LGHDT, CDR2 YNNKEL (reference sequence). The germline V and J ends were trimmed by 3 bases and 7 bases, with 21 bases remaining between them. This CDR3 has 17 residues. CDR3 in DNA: TGTGCCAGCAGCCAGGCCGCCCGAGGGGCGCTGAGTGAAAAACTGTTTTTT. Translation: CASSQAARGALSEKLFF.

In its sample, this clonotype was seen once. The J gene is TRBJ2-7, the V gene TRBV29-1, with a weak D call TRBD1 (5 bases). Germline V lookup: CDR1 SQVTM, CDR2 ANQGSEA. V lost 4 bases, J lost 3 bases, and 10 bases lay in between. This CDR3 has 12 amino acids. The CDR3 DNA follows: TGCAGCGTTGTAGGGGCTCACTACGAGCAGTACTTC. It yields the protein CSVVGAHYEQYF.

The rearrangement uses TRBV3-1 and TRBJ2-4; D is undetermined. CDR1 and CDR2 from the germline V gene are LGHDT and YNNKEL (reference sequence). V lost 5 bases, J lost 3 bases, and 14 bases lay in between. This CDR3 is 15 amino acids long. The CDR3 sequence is CASSYRGLHKNIQYF. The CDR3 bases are TGTGCCAGCAGCTATCGAGGCCTACACAAAAACATTCAGTACTTC. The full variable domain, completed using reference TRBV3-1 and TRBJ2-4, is DTAVSQTPKYLVTQMGNDKSIKCEQNLGHDTMYWYKQDSKKFLKIMFSYNNKELIINETVPNRFSPKSPDKAHLNLHINSLELGDSAVYFCASSYRGLHKNIQYFGAGTRLSVL.

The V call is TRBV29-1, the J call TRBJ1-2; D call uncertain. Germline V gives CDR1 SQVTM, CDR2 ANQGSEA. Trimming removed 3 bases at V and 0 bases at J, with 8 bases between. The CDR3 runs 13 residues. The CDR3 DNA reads TGCAGCGTTGAGCCGGTAGCTAACTATGGCTACACCTTC. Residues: CSVEPVANYGYTF.

The CDR3 nucleotides are TGTGCCAGCAGCCGGGACAGCATTAACTATGGCTACACCTTC. It specifies CASSRDSINYGYTF. J is TRBJ1-2 and V is TRBV7-2; 7 bases map to TRBD1. The trim removed 5 bases at V and 1 base at J, leaving 4 bases unmatched. In germline, CDR1 is SGHTA, CDR2 FQGNSA. The CDR3 loop spans 14 amino acids.